These 27 T cell receptor beta chains were all obtained from the same sample, sequenced in a study of blood T cell repertoires in COVID-19. Only in-frame clones appear in the TCRdb table, and some are missing; sequencing was by immunoSEQ multiplex PCR. The sample includes approximately 77,000 clones, 75% to 85% of them seen just once. The sequenced sample was peripheral blood. The receptors derive from a woman in her 70s with acute or convalescent COVID-19.

The table lists this clone with a few counts. V usage is TRBV28 and J usage is TRBJ1-6; a possible D gene is TRBD1 (5 bases). Germline V gene data show CDR1 as MDHEN and CDR2 as SYDVKM. Trimming stripped 6 bases from V and 9 bases from J, with 15 bases between. The CDR3 runs to 14 residues. The CDR3 DNA reads as TGTGCCAGCAGCCCCGCCAGGGTCTTTTCACCCCTCCACTTT. Its protein product is CASSPARVFSPLHF.

The chain uses TRBV4-1 and TRBJ1-1; TRBD1 is a possible D gene (5 bases). The CDR3 spans 18 residues. Germline lookup yields CDR1 MGHRA and CDR2 YSYEKL. The V end lost 1 base, the J end lost 1 base, and 19 bases lay between the germline ends. The DNA of the CDR3 is TGCGCCAGCAGCCAAGTGGGGGGTCCGCGTGGGGAGAACACTGAAGCTTTCTTT. Encoded protein: CASSQVGGPRGENTEAFF.

This clone came up once. In DNA, the CDR3 is TGTGCCAGCAGCCAAGATAGGGGCTGGGGTGGCTACACCTTC. It translates to CASSQDRGWGGYTF. The J gene is TRBJ1-2, the V gene TRBV14; a weak D match, TRBD1 (5 bases). The CDR3 consists of 14 residues. Per the germline V gene, CDR1 is SGHDN and CDR2 is FVKESK. V dropped 0 bases and J dropped 7 bases, with 12 bases sitting between them. Drawing the rest from reference TRBV14 and TRBJ1-2, the complete variable domain is EAGVTQFPSHSVIEKGQTVTLRCDPISGHDNLYWYRRVMGKEIKFLLHFVKESKQDESGMPNNRFLAERTGGTYSTLKVQPAELEDSGVYFCASSQDRGWGGYTFGSGTRLTVV.

The chain uses TRBV3-1 (or the pseudogene TRBV3-2) and TRBJ1-1; D gene uncertain. Germline lookup yields CDR1 LGHDT and CDR2 YNNKEL (reference sequence). The CDR3 is 14 residues long. The germline V and J ends were trimmed by 2 bases and 1 base, with 8 bases remaining between them. CDR3 region: CASSQQGGNTEAFF. CDR3 sequence (DNA): TGTGCCAGCAGCCAACAAGGAGGGAACACTGAAGCTTTCTTT.

The rearrangement links TRBV4-3 to TRBJ2-5; possibly TRBD1 for D (5 bases). This CDR3 is built from 15 residues. Germline assignment: CDR1 LGHNA and CDR2 YSLEER. V lost 0 bases to trimming and J lost 2 bases, with 10 bases between them. CDR3 sequence: CASSQERGQQETQYF. CDR3 nucleotides: TGCGCCAGCAGCCAAGAAAGGGGTCAGCAAGAGACCCAGTACTTC.

This chain joins TRBV7-9 and TRBJ2-7; 9 bases agree with TRBD1. V dropped 3 bases and J dropped 1; count of bases not matched to a gene: 4. Looked up from germline, CDR1 is SEHNR and CDR2 is FQNEAQ (reference sequence). CDR3 length: 15 amino acids. CDR3 nucleotide sequence: TGTGCCAGCAGCTTTGGACAGGGGAGATCCTACGAGCAGTACTTC. Amino acids: CASSFGQGRSYEQYF.

The chain combines TRBV4-2 with TRBJ1-4, with D uncertain. This CDR3 contains 16 residues. Germline CDR1 and CDR2: LGHNA and YNFKEQ. Trimming took off 3 bases at V and 6 bases at J, with 17 bases between the two ends. CDR3 loop: CASSQRSSPEDEKLFF. DNA for the CDR3: TGTGCCAGCAGCCAGAGATCATCACCGGAGGATGAAAAACTGTTTTTT.

The chain links TRBV10-3 to TRBJ2-1, with 9 bases matching TRBD1. There are 14 residues in the CDR3. J gave up 6 bases and V 4 bases, and 4 bases lay outside the gene matches. Germline CDR1 reads ENHRY; CDR2 reads SYGVKD. In DNA, the CDR3 is TGTGCCATCAGTGCCGGGGACAGGGCCAATGAGCAGTTCTTC. It is translated as CAISAGDRANEQFF.

The chain couples TRBV5-8 to TRBJ1-2, with D perhaps TRBD1 (6 bases). Trimming took off 5 bases at V and 8 bases at J, with 16 bases between the two ends. This CDR3 is built from 13 residues. Germline-derived CDR1 and CDR2 are SGHTS and YDEGEE. In DNA, the CDR3 is TGTGCCAGCAGTAAGGACAGAGCTGTAGGCTACACCTTC. Protein: CASSKDRAVGYTF.

The genes are TRBV15 and TRBJ1-5; D unclear. Germline V gene sequence: CDR1 LNHNV, CDR2 YYDKDF (reference sequence). Trimming took off 5 bases at V and 6 bases at J, with 20 bases between the two ends. The CDR3 has 16 amino acids. The CDR3 protein is CATSGRPTEGGQPQHF. DNA for the CDR3: TGTGCCACCAGCGGGCGACCTACAGAGGGAGGTCAGCCCCAGCATTTT. Full variable domain (outside the CDR3, taken from reference TRBV15 and TRBJ1-5): DAMVIQNPRYQVTQFGKPVTLSCSQTLNHNVMYWYQQKSSQAPKLLFHYYDKDFNNEADTPDNFQSRRPNTSFCFLDIRSPGLGDTAMYLCATSGRPTEGGQPQHFGDGTRLSIL.

J is TRBJ2-1 and V is TRBV4-3, with D unclear. Trimming cost V 0 bases and J 0 bases, with 18 bases left between them. There are 19 residues in the CDR3. The germline V gene encodes CDR1 LGHNA and CDR2 YSLEER. CDR3 DNA: TGCGCCAGCAGCCAAGAGTTCCGGCGGTCTGCGAGCTCCTACAATGAGCAGTTCTTC. The encoded protein is CASSQEFRRSASSYNEQFF.

This clone appeared once. This sequence joins TRBV4-3 and TRBJ1-2; no firm D call. This CDR3 spans 14 amino acids. The V end was cut by 0 bases, the J end by 14 bases, with 19 bases between. CDR1 LGHNA and CDR2 YSLEER come from the germline V gene. The CDR3 DNA reads as TGCGCCAGCAGCCAAGATAGTTCGGGTTATGGATTAACCTTC. It yields the protein CASSQDSSGYGLTF.

This chain connects TRBV7-2 to TRBJ2-3; TRBD2 agrees at 11 bases. V trimming: 5 bases; J trimming: 5 bases; junction bases outside the gene matches: 9. The CDR3 has 16 residues. The germline gives CDR1 SGHTA, CDR2 FQGNSA. The CDR3 nucleotides are TGTGCCAGCAGCGGATACGGGACTAGCGGTTTAGATACGCAGTATTTT. Translating it yields CASSGYGTSGLDTQYF.

The V and J genes are TRBV4-1 and TRBJ2-7; TRBD1 agrees at 8 bases. The V segment lost 3 bases and the J segment 3 bases; nucleotides outside the gene matches: 1. The CDR3 covers 13 residues. CDR1 and CDR2 from the germline V gene are MGHRA and YSYEKL. The DNA for the CDR3 is TGCGCCAGCAGCCACACAGGGGGCTACGAGCAGTACTTC. Amino acids: CASSHTGGYEQYF.

Comment on this clone: A read error may account for a junction end that differs from germline. The chain combines TRBV29-1 with TRBJ1-2; D is uncertain. CDR3 length: 13 residues. Germline assignment: CDR1 SQVTM and CDR2 ANQGSEA. The CDR3 spells CSVEDQTPYDYTF. The CDR3 bases are TGCAGCGTTGAAGATCAAACACCTTATGACTACACCTTC.

This chain connects TRBV19 to TRBJ1-6; 9 bases are a match to TRBD1. Germline values: CDR1 LNHDA, CDR2 SQIVND (reference sequence). J was trimmed by 10 bases and V by 9 bases; bases with no gene match: 10. The CDR3 spans 14 residues. CDR3 amino acids: CARTMDRGNSPLHF. In DNA, the CDR3 is TGTGCCAGAACTATGGACAGGGGAAACTCACCCCTCCACTTT.

This chain connects TRBV16 to TRBJ1-4; 8 nucleotides match TRBD1. CDR1 and CDR2 from the germline V gene are KGHSY and FQNENV. V gave up 6 bases and J gave up 0 bases; unmatched junction bases: 6. The CDR3 covers 16 residues. The CDR3 nucleotides read TGTGCCAGCAGAAAACCAGGGGGCACAACTAATGAAAAACTGTTTTTT. Translation gives CASRKPGGTTNEKLFF.

The genes are TRBV11-3 and TRBJ1-1; the match to TRBD1 covers 7 bases. The CDR3 is 14 amino acids. Germline V gene data show CDR1 as SGHNT and CDR2 as YENEEA. V dropped 5 bases and J dropped 0; count of bases not matched to a gene: 3. The CDR3 DNA follows: TGTGCCAGCAGCAAGACAGGGATGAACACTGAAGCTTTCTTT. Translating it yields CASSKTGMNTEAFF.

The chain combines TRBV5-1 with TRBJ1-2; 8 bases fit TRBD1. V gave up 0 bases and J gave up 6 bases; unmatched junction bases: 13. Per germline, CDR1 SGHRS and CDR2 YFSETQ. CDR3 length: 17 residues. This chain's CDR3 is CASSLGGRGRVLDGYTF. The DNA of the CDR3 is TGCGCCAGCAGCTTGGGAGGCAGGGGGCGCGTTCTCGATGGCTACACCTTC.

The gene calls are TRBV5-6 and TRBJ1-2, with 7 bases matching TRBD1. The V gene end was trimmed by 2 bases and the J gene end by 5 bases; junction bases not matched to a gene: 12. Germline CDR1 reads SGHDT; CDR2 reads YYEEEE. This CDR3 has 16 amino acids. For the CDR3, the DNA is TGTGCCAGCAGCTTAACCCCGAGTAGGGGGCTATATGGCTACACCTTC. Translation: CASSLTPSRGLYGYTF.

This clone was seen a single time. V and J are TRBV6-9 and TRBJ1-4; 9 positions agree with TRBD1. J lost 7 bases, V lost 3 bases, and 6 bases had no gene match. This CDR3 spans 15 amino acids. Germline-derived CDR1 and CDR2 are MNHGY and SVAAGI. In DNA, the CDR3 is TGTGCCAGCAGTTACGAGGGACAGGGAGGTGAAAAACTGTTTTTT. Translating it yields CASSYEGQGGEKLFF.

This chain links TRBV5-4 with TRBJ2-7, with TRBD2 matching 9 bases. The CDR3 has 16 amino acids. Losses at the gene ends were 0 bases for V and 7 bases for J; bases not matched to a gene: 11. The germline gives CDR1 SGHNT, CDR2 YYREEE (reference sequence). The DNA of the CDR3 is TGTGCCAGCAGCTTGGATACGGCTAGCGGGATAAGGGAGCAGTACTTC. Amino acids: CASSLDTASGIREQYF.

The chain has TRBV3-1 (or the pseudogene TRBV3-2) and TRBJ1-5; no definite D call. Germline V lookup: CDR1 LGHDT, CDR2 YNNKEL (reference sequence). This CDR3 spans 18 amino acids. V lost 0 bases to trimming and J lost 3 bases, with 18 bases between them. The CDR3 here is CASSQDLYWRTNNQPQHF. Here the CDR3 DNA reads TGTGCCAGCAGCCAAGATCTTTATTGGAGGACTAACAATCAGCCCCAGCATTTT.

The rearrangement uses TRBV21-1 and TRBJ1-3; the D segment call TRBD1 is taken from the table without a DNA check. TRBV21-1 is annotated as a pseudogene. This CDR3 comprises 17 residues. Written as DNA, the CDR3 is TGTGCCAGCAGCAAAGAGGCCGGGACAGGGATAGGAAACACCATATATTTT. Protein: CASSKEAGTGIGNTIYF.

The chain recombines TRBV2 with TRBJ1-1, with a weak D call TRBD1 (5 bases). CDR1 and CDR2 from the germline V gene are SNHLY and FYNNEI. CDR3 length equals 12 residues. Trimming took 7 bases from V and 7 from J, leaving 13 bases between them. The CDR3: CASTSGVVEAFF. In DNA, the CDR3 is TGTGCCAGCACCTCGGGGGTGGTTGAAGCTTTCTTT.

The rearrangement uses TRBV19 and TRBJ1-2, with 9 nucleotides matching TRBD1. The ends lost 1 base at V and 4 bases at J; junction bases unmatched: 10. Germline values: CDR1 LNHDA, CDR2 SQIVND (reference sequence). This CDR3 has 17 amino acids. As DNA, the CDR3 is TGTGCCAGTAGTATAGGTCAGAGACAGGGGGGTTTCTATGGCTACACCTTC. Its protein is CASSIGQRQGGFYGYTF.

The CDR3 spells CASSLERAGNTIYF. The DNA for the CDR3 is TGTGCCAGCAGCTTGGAGAGGGCTGGAAACACCATATATTTT. The rearrangement joins TRBV5-8 to TRBJ1-3, with D unresolved. The CDR3 length is 14 residues. The V gene's germline CDR1 is SGHTS and CDR2 YDEGEE. Trimming left V 0 bases short and J 2 bases short, with 6 bases between. Looking up the rest from reference TRBV5-8 and TRBJ1-3 gives the full variable domain: EAGVTQSPTHLIKTRGQQATLRCSPISGHTSVYWYQQALGLGLQFLLWYDEGEERNRGNFPPRFSGRQFPNYSSELNVNALELEDSALYLCASSLERAGNTIYFGEGSWLTVV.